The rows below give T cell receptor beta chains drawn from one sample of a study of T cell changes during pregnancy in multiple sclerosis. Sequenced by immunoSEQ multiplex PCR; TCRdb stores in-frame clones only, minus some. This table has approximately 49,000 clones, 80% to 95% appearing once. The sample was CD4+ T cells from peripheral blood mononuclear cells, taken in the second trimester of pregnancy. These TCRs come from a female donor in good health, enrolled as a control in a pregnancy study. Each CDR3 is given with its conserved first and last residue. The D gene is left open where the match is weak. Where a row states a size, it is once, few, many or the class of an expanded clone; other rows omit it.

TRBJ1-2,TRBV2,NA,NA,CASSLQGINDGYTF,TGTGCCAGCAGCCTACAGGGTATAAACGATGGCTACACCTTC
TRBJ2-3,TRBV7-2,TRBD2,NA,CASSLMSSGISTDTQYF,TGTGCCAGCAGCTTAATGTCTAGCGGGATTAGCACAGATACGCAGTATTTT
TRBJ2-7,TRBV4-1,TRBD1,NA,CASSPPGQGVNEQYF,TGCGCCAGCAGCCCACCGGGACAGGGTGTCAACGAGCAGTACTTC
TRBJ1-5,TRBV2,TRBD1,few,CASRTGLSNQPQHF,TGTGCCAGCAGGACAGGGTTGAGCAATCAGCCCCAGCATTTT
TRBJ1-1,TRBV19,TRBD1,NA,CASSIDRGNTEAFF,TGTGCCAGTAGTATTGACAGGGGGAACACTGAAGCTTTCTTT
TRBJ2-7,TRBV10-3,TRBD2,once,CAIAGEGDEQYF,TGTGCCATCGCCGGGGAGGGTGACGAGCAGTACTTC
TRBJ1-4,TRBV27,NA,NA,CASSLRGHAENEKLFF,TGTGCCAGCAGTTTAAGGGGACACGCCGAAAATGAAAAACTGTTTTTT
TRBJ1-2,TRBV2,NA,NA,CASKARGSTNRGINYGYTF,TGTGCCAGCAAGGCGAGGGGGAGTACTAATCGGGGTATTAACTATGGCTACACCTTC
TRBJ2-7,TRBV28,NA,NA,CASSLDTSYEQYF,TGTGCCAGCAGTTTAGACACCTCCTACGAGCAGTACTTC
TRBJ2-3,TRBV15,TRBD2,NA,CATSRGTAVTDTQYF,TGTGCCACCTCGCGGGGGACGGCGGTCACAGATACGCAGTATTTT
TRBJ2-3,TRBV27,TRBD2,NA,CASSSWTSGRAGTDTQYF,TGTGCCAGCAGTTCTTGGACTAGCGGGAGGGCGGGCACAGATACGCAGTATTTT
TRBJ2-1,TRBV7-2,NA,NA,CASSLAQLGFYNEQFF,TGTGCCAGCAGCTTAGCTCAACTAGGGTTCTACAATGAGCAGTTCTTC
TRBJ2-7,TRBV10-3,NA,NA,CAVSSRGPTYEQYF,TGTGCCGTCAGCTCTCGTGGCCCCACGTACGAGCAGTACTTC
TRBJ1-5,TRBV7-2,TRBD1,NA,CASSSRQGRQPQHF,TGTGCCAGCAGCTCGAGACAGGGCCGGCAGCCCCAGCATTTT
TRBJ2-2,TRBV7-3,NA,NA,CASSSSRDTGELFF,TGTGCCAGCAGCTCCTCTAGAGACACCGGGGAGCTGTTTTTT
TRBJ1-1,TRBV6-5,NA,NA,CASIDRLLTEAFF,TGTGCCAGCATTGACAGGTTACTCACTGAAGCTTTCTTT
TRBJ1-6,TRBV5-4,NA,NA,CASSQNQGNSPLHF,TGTGCCAGCAGCCAGAACCAGGGGAATTCACCCCTCCACTTT
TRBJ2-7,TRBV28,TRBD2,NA,CASSFQTSAYEQYF,TGTGCCAGCAGTTTCCAGACTAGCGCATACGAGCAGTACTTC
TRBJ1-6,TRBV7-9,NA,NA,CASSLQGFYSPLHF,TGTGCCAGCAGCCTCCAGGGATTTTACTCACCCCTCCACTTT
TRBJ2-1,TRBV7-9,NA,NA,CASSLDSLGQFF,TGTGCCAGCAGCTTAGACAGTCTTGGGCAGTTCTTC
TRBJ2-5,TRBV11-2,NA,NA,CASRPPGRAQETQYF,TGTGCCAGCAGACCCCCGGGCAGGGCCCAGGAGACCCAGTACTTC
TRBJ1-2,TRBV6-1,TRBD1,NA,CASSATYRGGLYGYTF,TGTGCCAGCAGTGCGACCTACAGGGGGGGACTCTATGGCTACACCTTC
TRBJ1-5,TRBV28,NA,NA,CASSGSGEVASNQPQHF,TGTGCCAGCAGCGGGTCTGGGGAGGTAGCGAGCAATCAGCCCCAGCATTTT
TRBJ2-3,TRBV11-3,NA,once,CASSPGEGGRDTQYF,TGTGCCAGCAGCCCTGGGGAGGGGGGCCGGGATACGCAGTATTTT
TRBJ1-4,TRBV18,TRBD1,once,CASSPRQGLGVEKLFF,TGTGCCAGCTCACCACGACAGGGACTTGGAGTCGAAAAACTGTTTTTT
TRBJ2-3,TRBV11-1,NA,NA,CASSSSAGDTQYF,TGTGCCAGCAGCTCCTCCGCGGGGGATACGCAGTATTTT
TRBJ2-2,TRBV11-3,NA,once,CASSPGLRSTGELFF,TGTGCCAGCAGCCCAGGGCTACGAAGTACCGGGGAGCTGTTTTTT
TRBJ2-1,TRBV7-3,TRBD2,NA,CASSLGGTISYNEQFF,TGTGCCAGCAGCTTAGGGGGGACTATCTCCTACAATGAGCAGTTCTTC
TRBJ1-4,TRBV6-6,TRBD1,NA,CASSENRGTNEKLFF,TGTGCCAGCAGCGAAAACAGGGGAACTAATGAAAAACTGTTTTTT
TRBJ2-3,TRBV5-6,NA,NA,CASSLNPADIQDTQYF,TGTGCCAGCAGCTTGAATCCAGCGGATATTCAAGATACGCAGTATTTT
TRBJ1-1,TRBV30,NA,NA,CAWLRNTEAFF,TGTGCCTGGCTCAGGAACACTGAAGCTTTCTTT
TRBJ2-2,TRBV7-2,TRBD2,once,CASSLASGSTGELFF,TGTGCCAGCAGCCTCGCTAGCGGGAGCACCGGGGAGCTGTTTTTT
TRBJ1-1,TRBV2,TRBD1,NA,CASIRDRENTEAFF,TGTGCCAGCATCCGGGACAGGGAGAACACTGAAGCTTTCTTT
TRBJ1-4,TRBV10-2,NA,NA,CASSESAGLSEKLFF,TGCGCCAGCAGTGAGTCGGCAGGGTTAAGCGAAAAACTGTTTTTT
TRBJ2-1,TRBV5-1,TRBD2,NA,CASRGTSGSGEQFF,TGCGCCAGCAGGGGGACTAGCGGGAGTGGTGAGCAGTTCTTC
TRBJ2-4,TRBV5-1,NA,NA,CASSRDGEIQYF,TGCGCCAGCAGCCGAGACGGGGAGATTCAGTACTTC
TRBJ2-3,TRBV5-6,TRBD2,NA,CASSLRRAGVASARYF,TGTGCCAGCAGCTTGAGGCGGGCGGGGGTGGCTAGCGCCAGGTATTTT
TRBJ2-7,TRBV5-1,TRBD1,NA,CASSSTTGTVVSYEQYF,TGCGCCAGCAGCTCGACCACCGGGACAGTCGTCTCCTACGAGCAGTACTTC
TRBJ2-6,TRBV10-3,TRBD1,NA,CAISDRGQGGTGANVLTF,TGTGCCATCAGTGATAGAGGACAGGGTGGCACTGGGGCCAACGTCCTGACTTTC
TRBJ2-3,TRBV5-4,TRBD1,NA,CASSPRDRGEDTQYF,TGTGCCAGCAGCCCCCGGGACAGGGGGGAAGATACGCAGTATTTT
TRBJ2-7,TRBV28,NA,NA,CATGGVNFYEQYF,TGTGCCACCGGAGGGGTTAACTTCTACGAGCAGTACTTC
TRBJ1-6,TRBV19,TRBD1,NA,CASTSAGTDLHF,TGTGCCAGTACCTCCGCCGGGACAGATCTCCACTTT
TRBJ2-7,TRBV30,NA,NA,CAWSVQTGPYEQYF,TGTGCCTGGAGTGTACAAACAGGACCCTACGAGCAGTACTTC
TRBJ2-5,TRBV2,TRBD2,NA,CASSGGLAQETQYF,TGTGCCAGCAGTGGGGGACTAGCTCAAGAGACCCAGTACTTC
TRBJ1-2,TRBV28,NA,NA,CASSLGGDHSNSYGYTF,TGTGCCAGCAGTTTGGGGGGGGACCATTCAAACTCCTATGGCTACACCTTC
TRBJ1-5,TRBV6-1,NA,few,CASTLDRNYQPQHF,TGTGCCAGCACCTTAGACAGGAACTATCAGCCCCAGCATTTT
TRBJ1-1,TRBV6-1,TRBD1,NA,CASSVITGGGNTEAFF,TGTGCCAGCAGTGTTATTACAGGGGGAGGTAACACTGAAGCTTTCTTT
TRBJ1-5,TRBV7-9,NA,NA,CASSLSSGATGNQPQHF,TGTGCCAGCAGCCTAAGTTCAGGGGCGACGGGCAATCAGCCCCAGCATTTT
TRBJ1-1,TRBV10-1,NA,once,CASSELGRRPTEAFF,TGCGCCAGCAGTGAGTTGGGCAGGAGGCCCACTGAAGCTTTCTTT
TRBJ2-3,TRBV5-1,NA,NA,CASSLMDSTSTDTQYF,TGCGCCAGCAGCTTGATGGACTCCACTAGCACAGATACGCAGTATTTT
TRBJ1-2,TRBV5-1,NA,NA,CASSLTLDYGYTF,TGCGCCAGCAGCTTGACATTGGACTATGGCTACACCTTC
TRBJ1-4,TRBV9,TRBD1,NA,CASSRTGRTNEKLFF,TGTGCCAGCAGCCGGACAGGGAGAACTAATGAAAAACTGTTTTTT
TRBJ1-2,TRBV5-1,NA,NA,CASSFTTVGDGYTF,TGCGCCAGCAGCTTCACGACGGTAGGAGATGGCTACACCTTC
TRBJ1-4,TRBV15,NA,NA,CATSRDPTVWNEKLFF,TGTGCCACCAGCAGAGACCCGACAGTCTGGAATGAAAAACTGTTTTTT